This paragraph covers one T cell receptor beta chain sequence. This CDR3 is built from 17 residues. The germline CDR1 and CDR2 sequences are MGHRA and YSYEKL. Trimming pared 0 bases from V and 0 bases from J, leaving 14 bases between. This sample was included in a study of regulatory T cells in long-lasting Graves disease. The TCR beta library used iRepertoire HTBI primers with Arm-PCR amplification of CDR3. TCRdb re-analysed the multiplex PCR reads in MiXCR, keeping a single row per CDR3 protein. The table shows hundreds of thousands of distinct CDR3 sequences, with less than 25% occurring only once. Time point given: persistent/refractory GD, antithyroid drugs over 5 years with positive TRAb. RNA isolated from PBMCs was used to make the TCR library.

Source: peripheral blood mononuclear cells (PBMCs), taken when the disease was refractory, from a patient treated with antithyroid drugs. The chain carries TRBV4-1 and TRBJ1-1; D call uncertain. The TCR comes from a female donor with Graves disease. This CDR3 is CASSQDWAALLNTEAFF. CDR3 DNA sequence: TGCGCCAGCAGCCAAGATTGGGCGGCCCTGTTGAACACTGAAGCTTTCTTT.